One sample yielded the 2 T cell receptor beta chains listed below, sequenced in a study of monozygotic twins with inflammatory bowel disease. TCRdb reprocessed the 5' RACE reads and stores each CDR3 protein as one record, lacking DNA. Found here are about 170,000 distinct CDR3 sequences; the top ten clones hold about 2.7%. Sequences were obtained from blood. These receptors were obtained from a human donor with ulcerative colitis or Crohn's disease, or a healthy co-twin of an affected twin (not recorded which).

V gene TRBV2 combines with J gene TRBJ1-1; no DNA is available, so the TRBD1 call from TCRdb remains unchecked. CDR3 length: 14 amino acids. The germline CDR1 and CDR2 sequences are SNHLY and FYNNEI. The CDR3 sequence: CASRKGQANTEAFF.

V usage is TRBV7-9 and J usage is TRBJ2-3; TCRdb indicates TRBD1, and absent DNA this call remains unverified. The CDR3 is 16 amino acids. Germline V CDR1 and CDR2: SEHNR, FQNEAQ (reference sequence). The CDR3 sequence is CASSSHRGMFPDTQYF. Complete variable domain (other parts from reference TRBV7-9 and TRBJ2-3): DTGVSQNPRHKITKRGQNVTFRCDPISEHNRLYWYRQTLGQGPEFLTYFQNEAQLEKSRLLSDRFSAERPKGSFSTLEIQRTEQGDSAMYLCASSSHRGMFPDTQYFGPGTRLTVL.